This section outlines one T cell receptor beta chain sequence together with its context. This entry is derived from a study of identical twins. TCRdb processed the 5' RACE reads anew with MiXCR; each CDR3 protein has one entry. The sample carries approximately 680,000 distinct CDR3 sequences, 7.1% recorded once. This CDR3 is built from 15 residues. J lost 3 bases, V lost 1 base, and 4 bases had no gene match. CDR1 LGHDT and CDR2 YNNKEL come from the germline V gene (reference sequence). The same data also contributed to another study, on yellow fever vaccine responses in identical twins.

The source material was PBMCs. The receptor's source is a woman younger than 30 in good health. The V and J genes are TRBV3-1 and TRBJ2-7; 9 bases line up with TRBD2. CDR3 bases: TGTGCCAGCAGCCAAGTTAGCGGGAGAGTCTACGAGCAGTACTTC. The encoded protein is CASSQVSGRVYEQYF.